Below, 16 T cell receptor beta chains from the same sample are listed, as sequenced in a study of early T cells in non-severe SARS-CoV-2 infection. TCRdb reprocessed the 5' RACE reads via MiXCR and lists one record per CDR3 protein. The sample lists fewer than 85,000 distinct CDR3 sequences, about 13% occurring once. The sample taken for sequencing was whole blood. The receptors were sampled from an adult who was a healthcare worker with PCR-confirmed SARS-CoV-2 infection or an uninfected control (not recorded which).

This clonotype appeared a few times. The chain combines TRBV3-1 with TRBJ2-7; D ambiguous. Germline CDR1 LGHDT, CDR2 YNNKEL (reference sequence). The CDR3 extends over 14 amino acids. V shed 0 bases and J shed 0 bases, with 6 bases lying between them. CDR3 loop: CASSQDLGSYEQYF. CDR3 bases: TGTGCCAGCAGCCAAGATCTAGGCTCCTACGAGCAGTACTTC.

The table lists this clonotype with many counts. This CDR3 reads CASSLVGAYNEQFF. The CDR3, as DNA: TGTGCCAGCAGCTTGGTAGGGGCATACAATGAGCAGTTCTTC. The chain employs TRBV7-9 and TRBJ2-1, with a weak D call TRBD1 (5 bases). Germline-derived CDR1 and CDR2 are SEHNR and FQNEAQ (reference sequence). V was clipped by 3 bases and J by 4 bases, with 10 bases between them. The CDR3 is 14 amino acids.

This clonotype showed up many times. The rearrangement joins TRBV30 to TRBJ2-6; no definite D call. Trimming took 8 bases from V and 6 from J, leaving 14 bases between them. The germline V gene encodes CDR1 GTSNPN and CDR2 SVGIG (reference sequence). The CDR3 runs 13 residues. The CDR3 region is CARHSDEANVLTF. The CDR3 region has the DNA TGTGCCAGACACTCCGATGAGGCCAACGTCCTGACTTTC.

This clonotype was recorded many times. The V gene is TRBV7-9, the J gene TRBJ2-7; possible D gene TRBD1, 6 bases. From germline, CDR1 is SEHNR and CDR2 FQNEAQ (reference sequence). The ends were cut back, 5 bases at V and 5 bases at J, with 22 bases in the middle. The CDR3 has 16 residues. The CDR3 DNA reads TGTGCCAGCAGCCTTCGGTGGGACAAACCTCTCGACGAGCAGTACTTC. It encodes CASSLRWDKPLDEQYF.

This clonotype was seen a few times. Germline is not matched at one junction end, which may reflect a read error. The chain carries TRBV20-1 and TRBJ2-3; the D gene is possibly TRBD1 (8 bases). Germline V lookup: CDR1 DFQATT, CDR2 SNEGSKA (reference sequence). The CDR3 totals 13 residues. The CDR3 region has the DNA TGCAGTGCCAGAGGACAGGGAGGGGATACGCAGTATTTT. It translates to CSARGQGGDTQYF.

This clonotype was counted many times. The chain joins TRBV30 to TRBJ1-1, with 9 positions matching TRBD1. This CDR3 comprises 13 residues. The V gene's germline CDR1 is GTSNPN and CDR2 SVGIG (reference sequence). The J segment lost 6 bases and the V segment lost 4 bases, leaving 6 bases of the junction unmatched. CDR3 residues: CAWNLDRGAEAFF. CDR3 coding DNA: TGTGCCTGGAACCTAGACAGGGGGGCTGAAGCTTTCTTT.

This clonotype was recorded at least ten times. The V and J genes are TRBV6-5 and TRBJ2-2; D perhaps matches TRBD2 (5 bases). V lost 4 bases to trimming and J lost 5 bases, with 11 bases between them. Germline loops: CDR1 MNHEY, CDR2 SVGAGI. The CDR3 covers 14 residues. The CDR3 region is CASSSHGETGELFF. The CDR3 DNA reads as TGTGCCAGCAGTTCCCACGGGGAAACCGGGGAGCTGTTTTTT.

Only a few counts were recorded for this clonotype. The CDR3 reads CASSLPGGQGAYEQYF. CDR3 sequence (DNA): TGTGCCAGCAGCCTACCGGGGGGACAGGGGGCCTACGAGCAGTACTTC. This sequence joins TRBV6-5 and TRBJ2-7; 11 nucleotides match TRBD1. CDR3 length: 16 residues. V was clipped by 6 bases and J by 2 bases; unmatched bases: 9. Per the germline V gene, CDR1 is MNHEY and CDR2 is SVGAGI.

The chain employs TRBV6-1 and TRBJ1-6; D not resolved. V lost 4 bases and J 12 bases, leaving 10 bases between the germline ends. The CDR3 loop spans 12 amino acids. Germline V lookup: CDR1 MNHNS, CDR2 SASEGT. The CDR3: CASSASQKPLHF. CDR3 in DNA: TGTGCCAGCAGTGCGAGCCAGAAACCCCTCCACTTT.

Written as DNA, the CDR3 is TGTGCCAGCAGCTTGATAAGGGTCGAGTATGGCTACACCTTC. This encodes CASSLIRVEYGYTF. The rearrangement links TRBV5-5 to TRBJ1-2; no definite D call. V was shortened by 1 base and J by 5 bases, with 12 bases between the two germline ends. Per the germline V gene, CDR1 is SGHKS and CDR2 is YYEKEE (reference sequence). The CDR3 extends over 14 amino acids.

This clonotype was recorded a few times. This chain joins TRBV6-5 and TRBJ2-2; TRBD2 matches 9 bases. Unmatched junction bases numbered 13, after V lost 10 bases and J lost 4 bases. The germline V gene has CDR1 MNHEY and CDR2 SVGAGI. There are 16 residues in the CDR3. CDR3 loop: CATQDRGGAPTGELFF. The CDR3 DNA follows: TGTGCCACCCAGGATCGCGGGGGGGCCCCCACCGGGGAGCTGTTTTTT.

The chain uses TRBV7-2 and TRBJ1-1; D gene unclear. Germline values: CDR1 SGHTA, CDR2 FQGNSA. The CDR3 consists of 16 residues. The V end lost 3 bases, the J end lost 4 bases, and 18 bases lay between the germline ends. DNA for the CDR3: TGTGCCAGCAGCTTCTCTTCGGCAGGTGCGAGCACTGAAGCTTTCTTT. It specifies CASSFSSAGASTEAFF.

This clonotype was observed at least ten times. This chain links TRBV6-1 with TRBJ1-3, with D perhaps matching TRBD1 (5 bases). V lost 7 bases and J lost 0, with 7 bases in between. The CDR3 runs to 13 residues. Germline values: CDR1 MNHNS, CDR2 SASEGT. This chain's CDR3 is CASKDTSGNTIYF. The CDR3 bases are TGTGCCAGCAAGGACACCTCTGGAAACACCATATATTTT.

There are a few counts of this clonotype. V gene TRBV6-5 combines with J gene TRBJ1-4, with D unclear. Trimming removed 0 bases from V and 5 bases from J, with 10 bases in between. The CDR3 consists of 15 residues. Germline V gene data show CDR1 as MNHEY and CDR2 as SVGAGI. CDR3 protein: CASSYSWTENEKLFF. DNA of the CDR3: TGTGCCAGCAGTTACTCATGGACGGAGAATGAAAAACTGTTTTTT.

CDR3 bases: TGTGCCAGCAGCTTAATGGGCGGAGAGGTCGGGTATACGCAGTATTTT. This sequence encodes CASSLMGGEVGYTQYF. The chain recombines TRBV7-6 with TRBJ2-3; no clear D. The CDR3 has 16 amino acids. Trimming took off 2 bases at V and 7 bases at J, with 19 bases between the two ends. Germline V gives CDR1 SGHVS, CDR2 FNYEAQ.

V and J are TRBV5-6 and TRBJ2-1; 9 bases are shared with TRBD2. V lost 0 bases, J lost 4 bases, and 8 bases stayed unmatched. This CDR3 has 17 residues. The germline V gene has CDR1 SGHDT and CDR2 YYEEEE. CDR3 amino acids: CASSLVASGAPYNEQFF. As DNA, the CDR3 is TGTGCCAGCAGCTTGGTGGCTAGCGGGGCCCCTTACAATGAGCAGTTCTTC.